The 28 T cell receptor beta chains in this list originate from one sample, sequenced in a study of radiotherapy plus CTLA-4 blockade in lung cancer. This table comes from immunoSEQ multiplex PCR, and its TCRdb copy is limited to in-frame clones, with some not included. The repertoire holds about 72,000 clones, with approximately 82% as singletons. Sequenced material: peripheral blood, taken from a patient treated with radiotherapy plus ipilimumab. These receptors originate from a human donor with non-small cell lung cancer who had a partial response to radiotherapy plus ipilimumab.

The rearrangement links TRBV4-1 to TRBJ1-2; 12 bases map to TRBD1. The length of the CDR3 is 17 residues. Germline CDR1 and CDR2: MGHRA and YSYEKL. V trimming: 0 bases; J trimming: 5 bases; junction bases outside the gene matches: 7. The CDR3 reads CASSQEGTGGNAYGYTF. CDR3 nucleotides: TGCGCCAGCAGCCAAGAAGGGACAGGGGGCAACGCGTATGGCTACACCTTC.

This rearrangement joins TRBV5-1 to TRBJ2-5; the match to TRBD2 covers 8 bases. The germline CDR1 and CDR2 sequences are SGHRS and YFSETQ. J gave up 4 bases and V 4 bases, and 9 bases lay outside the gene matches. The CDR3 spans 15 residues. The CDR3 protein is CASSLQAGVGETQYF. The CDR3 DNA follows: TGCGCCAGCAGCCTTCAAGCGGGAGTCGGAGAGACCCAGTACTTC.

This chain joins TRBV27 and TRBJ2-5; TRBD1 might be the D (7 bases). The V gene's germline CDR1 is MNHEY and CDR2 SMNVEV (reference sequence). The CDR3 runs 15 residues. V shed 2 bases and J shed 4 bases, with 14 bases lying between them. In DNA form, the CDR3 reads TGTGCCAGCAGTTTAAGAAGGCAGGGGGGAGAGACCCAGTACTTC. Amino acid sequence: CASSLRRQGGETQYF.

The V call is TRBV5-1, the J call TRBJ2-5, with TRBD1 matching over 10 bases. The CDR3 is 14 residues long. Germline trimming cut 4 bases from V and 5 bases from J; bases unmatched to any gene: 5. The germline gives CDR1 SGHRS, CDR2 YFSETQ. The CDR3 protein is CASSQGQGRETQYF. Here the CDR3 DNA reads TGCGCCAGCAGCCAGGGACAGGGGAGGGAGACCCAGTACTTC.

The chain is built from TRBV14 and TRBJ1-1; the match to TRBD1 covers 8 bases. Trimming removed 3 bases from V and 3 bases from J; junction bases left unmatched: 6. Per the germline V gene, CDR1 is SGHDN and CDR2 is FVKESK. The CDR3 contains 15 residues. The CDR3 region has the DNA TGTGCCAGCAGCCAGAGGGCAGGGGGCGACACTGAAGCTTTCTTT. It codes for CASSQRAGGDTEAFF.

This chain joins TRBV9 and TRBJ1-4; TRBD1 matches at 7 bases. The CDR3 is made up of 16 amino acids. The germline gives CDR1 SGDLS, CDR2 YYNGEE. Losses at the gene ends were 3 bases for V and 10 bases for J; bases not matched to a gene: 15. CDR3 sequence reads: CASSDRQGGVLGKLFF. The CDR3 coding sequence is TGTGCCAGCAGCGACCGACAGGGTGGAGTTCTTGGAAAACTGTTTTTT.

The V call is TRBV5-1, the J call TRBJ2-5; the D gene is possibly TRBD2 (5 bases). Trimming stripped 4 bases from V and 3 bases from J, with 10 bases between. This CDR3 has 13 amino acids. CDR1 and CDR2 from the germline V gene are SGHRS and YFSETQ. The CDR3 loop reads CASSPRTEETQYF. CDR3 bases: TGCGCCAGCAGCCCCCGGACTGAAGAGACCCAGTACTTC. The entire variable domain, with the rest obtained from reference TRBV5-1 and TRBJ2-5, is as follows: KAGVTQTPRYLIKTRGQQVTLSCSPISGHRSVSWYQQTPGQGLQFLFEYFSETQRNKGNFPGRFSGRQFSNSRSEMNVSTLELGDSALYLCASSPRTEETQYFGPGTRLLVL.

This rearrangement joins TRBV7-3 to TRBJ2-7, with 11 bases lining up with TRBD1. This CDR3 has 15 residues. J lost 4 bases, V lost 3 bases, and 5 bases had no gene match. Germline CDR1 is SGHTA and CDR2 is FQGTGA. CDR3 sequence: CASSFLGQGGYEQYF. The CDR3 bases are TGTGCCAGCAGCTTCTTGGGACAGGGGGGTTACGAGCAGTACTTC.

The rearrangement links TRBV9 to TRBJ2-5; no clear D gene. Deletions cut 0 bases from V and 5 bases from J, with 8 bases between. In germline, CDR1 is SGDLS, CDR2 YYNGEE. The CDR3 contains 13 residues. The CDR3 loop reads CASSVGEAETQYF. The CDR3 coding sequence is TGTGCCAGCAGCGTAGGTGAGGCGGAGACCCAGTACTTC.

The rearrangement joins TRBV14 to TRBJ1-3; D perhaps matches TRBD1 (5 bases). This CDR3 is built from 16 residues. Trimming stripped 4 bases from V and 5 bases from J, with 18 bases between. Germline CDR1 SGHDN, CDR2 FVKESK. The CDR3 nucleotides read TGTGCCAGCAGCCCCCCCGGGGGGGGTGGAAGAAACACCATATATTTT. This encodes CASSPPGGGGRNTIYF. The variable domain in full, with the rest retrieved from reference TRBV14 and TRBJ1-3, is EAGVTQFPSHSVIEKGQTVTLRCDPISGHDNLYWYRRVMGKEIKFLLHFVKESKQDESGMPNNRFLAERTGGTYSTLKVQPAELEDSGVYFCASSPPGGGGRNTIYFGEGSWLTVV.

The gene calls are TRBV18 and TRBJ1-5; D might be TRBD1 (5 bases). The V end lost 1 base, the J end lost 2 bases, and 9 bases lay between the germline ends. Germline V gives CDR1 KGHSH, CDR2 LQKENI. CDR3 size: 15 residues. The CDR3 DNA reads TGTGCCAGCTCACCACACCAGGGTGGCAATCAGCCCCAGCATTTT. Amino acids: CASSPHQGGNQPQHF.

The V call is TRBV6-1, the J call TRBJ1-2; possibly TRBD1 for D (6 bases). The germline V gene has CDR1 MNHNS and CDR2 SASEGT. V dropped 6 bases and J dropped 7 bases, with 18 bases sitting between them. The CDR3 is 14 amino acids. DNA for the CDR3: TGTGCCAGCAGGAAAACGGGGGGGCAGATTGGCTACACCTTC. Translating it yields CASRKTGGQIGYTF.

This chain joins TRBV5-1 and TRBJ1-4; D is unresolved. The CDR3 totals 13 residues. V lost 5 bases and J lost 6, with 11 bases in between. Germline V lookup: CDR1 SGHRS, CDR2 YFSETQ. For the CDR3, the DNA is TGCGCCAGCAGAATGAGGGTGGATGAAAAACTGTTTTTT. Protein sequence: CASRMRVDEKLFF.

The chain links TRBV6-5 to TRBJ2-5; no firm D call. V lost 6 bases and J 1 base, leaving 15 bases between the germline ends. The CDR3 extends over 15 amino acids. The V gene's germline CDR1 is MNHEY and CDR2 SVGAGI. The CDR3 coding sequence is TGTGCCAGCAGGAATATTGATGCGTCCCAAGAGACCCAGTACTTC. It yields the protein CASRNIDASQETQYF.

The table lists this clone with a count of one. V and J are TRBV7-2 and TRBJ2-5, with D tentatively TRBD1 (6 bases). This CDR3 has 15 amino acids. V was clipped by 5 bases and J by 1 base, with 14 bases between them. Germline assignment: CDR1 SGHTA and CDR2 FQGNSA. In DNA, the CDR3 is TGTGCCAGCAGCATCTCCAGGGGCCTCCAAGAGACCCAGTACTTC. It translates to CASSISRGLQETQYF.

The rearrangement joins TRBV10-3 to TRBJ2-2, with unresolved D. V shed 2 bases and J shed 6 bases, with 10 bases lying between them. Per the germline V gene, CDR1 is ENHRY and CDR2 is SYGVKD. The CDR3 extends over 14 amino acids. CDR3 coding DNA: TGTGCCATCAGTGAGATGTCTTCCGCCGGGGAGCTGTTTTTT. Translating it yields CAISEMSSAGELFF.

The chain is built from TRBV7-3 and TRBJ2-1; a weak D match, TRBD2 (6 bases). The germline V gene encodes CDR1 SGHTA and CDR2 FQGTGA. V shed 4 bases and J shed 3 bases, with 13 bases lying between them. The CDR3 spans 15 residues. The CDR3 region is CASSSSSAHYNEQFF. In DNA form, the CDR3 reads TGTGCCAGCAGCTCCTCTAGCGCCCACTACAATGAGCAGTTCTTC.

The rearrangement joins TRBV2 to TRBJ2-7; TRBD2 matches at 8 bases. This CDR3 region has 14 residues. V dropped 6 bases and J dropped 5; count of bases not matched to a gene: 9. Looked up from germline, CDR1 is SNHLY and CDR2 is FYNNEI. CDR3 sequence reads: CASRWGTSSHEQYF. CDR3 in DNA: TGTGCCAGCAGGTGGGGGACTAGTAGCCACGAGCAGTACTTC. Combining the CDR3 with reference TRBV2 and TRBJ2-7 gives the whole variable domain EPEVTQTPSHQVTQMGQEVILRCVPISNHLYFYWYRQILGQKVEFLVSFYNNEISEKSEIFDDQFSVERPDGSNFTLKIRSTKLEDSAMYFCASRWGTSSHEQYFGPGTRLTVT.

The chain couples TRBV6-6 to TRBJ2-2; D gene uncertain. The CDR3 is made up of 12 amino acids. The V end lost 5 bases, the J end lost 2 bases, and 3 bases lay between the germline ends. Germline assignment: CDR1 MNHNY and CDR2 SVGAGI (reference sequence). CDR3 loop: CASSPNTGELFF. The CDR3 DNA sequence: TGTGCCAGCAGTCCTAACACCGGGGAGCTGTTTTTT.

This chain links TRBV10-3 with TRBJ2-3; TRBD1 matches 7 bases. Trimming took 3 bases from V and 4 from J; bases not matched to a gene: 7. The germline V gene encodes CDR1 ENHRY and CDR2 SYGVKD. The CDR3 has 15 residues. This chain's CDR3 is CAISESRQGADTQYF. Here the CDR3 DNA reads TGTGCCATCAGTGAAAGCCGGCAGGGGGCAGATACGCAGTATTTT.

The V call is TRBV7-2, the J call TRBJ2-2, with 9 bases lining up with TRBD2. CDR1 is SGHTA and CDR2 is FQGNSA in the germline V gene. The ends lost 5 bases at V and 5 bases at J; junction bases unmatched: 12. The length of the CDR3 is 17 residues. The CDR3 sequence: CASSPARGGRATGELFF. In DNA form, the CDR3 reads TGTGCCAGCAGCCCCGCTAGAGGCGGGAGGGCGACCGGGGAGCTGTTTTTT.

This clone was observed once. This chain connects TRBV6-5 to TRBJ2-7, with 12 bases fitting TRBD2. This CDR3 is 14 amino acids long. V shed 6 bases and J 6 bases; nucleotides not matched to a gene: 6. Germline V CDR1 and CDR2: MNHEY, SVGAGI. CDR3 sequence reads: CASSETSGRREQYF. CDR3 nucleotides: TGTGCCAGCAGCGAGACTAGCGGGAGACGCGAGCAGTACTTC.

The chain employs TRBV12-1 and TRBJ1-2. TRBV12-1 is noted as a pseudogene. CDR3 length: 12 residues. The DNA of the CDR3 is TGTGCCAGCAGCTTTTTCGTCCATGGCTACACCTTC. Its translation is CASSFFVHGYTF.

This chain uses TRBV7-3 with TRBJ2-3; 8 nucleotides match TRBD2. Unmatched junction bases numbered 6, after V lost 6 bases and J lost 4 bases. The CDR3 has 14 amino acids. Germline V gene sequence: CDR1 SGHTA, CDR2 FQGTGA. CDR3 nucleotide sequence: TGTGCCAGCAGTTCCGGGACTAGTCCAGATACGCAGTATTTT. This gives the protein CASSSGTSPDTQYF.

This clone was found once. The V and J genes are TRBV6-6 and TRBJ2-2, with 14 bases aligning to TRBD2. V lost 6 bases, J lost 5 bases, and 5 bases stayed unmatched. CDR3 length: 16 residues. Germline CDR1 MNHNY, CDR2 SVGAGI (reference sequence). CDR3 in amino acids: CASSPGLAGETGELFF. CDR3 DNA: TGTGCCAGCAGCCCGGGACTAGCGGGAGAGACCGGGGAGCTGTTTTTT.

V gene TRBV7-6 combines with J gene TRBJ2-3; TRBD1 agrees at 10 bases. The J segment lost 2 bases and the V segment lost 0 bases, leaving 5 bases of the junction unmatched. CDR1 and CDR2 from the germline V gene are SGHVS and FNYEAQ. The CDR3 consists of 17 residues. CDR3 in DNA: TGTGCCAGCAGCTTAGCTCGGACAGGGGGTTACACAGATACGCAGTATTTT. As protein: CASSLARTGGYTDTQYF.

The chain uses TRBV2 and TRBJ1-2, with TRBD1 as a possible D gene (5 bases). This CDR3 region has 14 residues. Trimming took off 4 bases at V and 2 bases at J, with 11 bases between the two ends. Germline V lookup: CDR1 SNHLY, CDR2 FYNNEI. CDR3 amino acids: CASSAREGNYGYTF. In DNA form, the CDR3 reads TGTGCCAGCAGTGCAAGGGAGGGGAACTATGGCTACACCTTC.

The CDR3 DNA sequence: TGTGCCAGCTCAGATTCGAGACAGGGGCGGTACTTC. Residues: CASSDSRQGRYF. This rearrangement joins TRBV18 to TRBJ2-7, with 8 bases aligning to TRBD1. The CDR3 is 12 residues long. Germline V gene data show CDR1 as KGHSH and CDR2 as LQKENI. J was trimmed by 12 bases and V by 5 bases; bases with no gene match: 9.